The source of this T cell receptor beta chain is a study of beta chain features in type 1 diabetes. Looking at the study overall: Sorted cell examination encompassed over 90 million cells across all samples. Study observations and caveats: Type 1 diabetes patients showed a moderate but significant shortening of TCRB CDR3s in all four CD4+ subsets. The study found that naive, central memory and Treg TCRB repertoires appeared more similar in patients than in healthy donors.

Isolated RNA was reverse transcribed in full, so expressed TCRB transcripts were sequenced. Sequencing was performed with immunoSEQ multiplex PCR; in TCRdb, only in-frame clones are kept and a portion is missing. This table has about 300,000 clones, approximately 13% appearing once. Germline V lookup: CDR1 SNHLY, CDR2 FYNNEI. V was pared by 2 bases and J by 7 bases, with 12 bases of the junction left unmatched. CDR3 size: 16 residues. It was via CD45RO/CCR7/CD25/CD127/CD95/CD27 that CD4+ naive, central memory, regulatory and stem cell-like memory cells were sorted. This clone was recorded a few times. What it binds is unknown.

This rearrangement joins TRBV2 to TRBJ2-7, with TRBD1 matching over 9 bases. This clonotype was obtained from a woman under 30 with type 1 diabetes. What was sequenced was naive CD4+ T cells from blood. CDR3 sequence: CASSETRDRASGEQYV. The CDR3 DNA reads as TGTGCCAGCAGTGAAACCCGGGACAGGGCTTCGGGGGAGCAGTACGTC.